A selection of T cell receptor beta chains follows, all from one sample in a study of T cell repertoires in cytomegalovirus infection. TCRdb analysed the reads with MiXCR anew, one entry per CDR3 protein. The sample lists around 450,000 distinct CDR3 sequences; about 11% were seen once. The sample comprised PBMCs. These receptors were collected from a human donor in good health (CMV status not recorded). Some clones in this sample may be carry-over from other donors' samples. Both conserved end residues are part of each CDR3. A D gene is named only where the DNA matches it firmly. Rows give clone size only sometimes, using once, few, many, or a class for an expanded clone.

>few|TRBJ1-1|-|TRBV29-1|15
TGCAGCGTTGAAGGGGGAAGGGGTGGGAACACTGAAGCTTTCTTT
CSVEGGRGGNTEAFF
>-|TRBJ2-3|TRBD2|TRBV15|16
TGTGCCACCAGCAGAGTCCGAAGCGGGGGGACATCAACGCAGTATTTT
CATSRVRSGGTSTQYF
>many|TRBJ2-7|-|TRBV5-4|13
TGTGCCAGCAGCTTGTCCGGGCTCTACGAGCAGTACTTC
CASSLSGLYEQYF
>few|TRBJ1-1|-|TRBV7-9|16
TGTGCCAGCAGCTCTACCCCGGGGGCGATGAACACTGAAGCTTTCTTT
CASSSTPGAMNTEAFF
>many|TRBJ2-1|-|TRBV7-9|18
TGTGCCAGCAGCAACCCGGAGGGGGCGGGTCTTGCGGGCAATGAGCAGTTCTTC
CASSNPEGAGLAGNEQFF
>many|TRBJ1-1|-|TRBV30|14
TGTGCCTGGAGTGTATTAGAAGGGACATCCGAAGCTTTCTTT
CAWSVLEGTSEAFF
>-|TRBJ2-5|-|TRBV15|15
TGTGCCACCAGCAGAGATTATGGGGAAGGAGAGACCCAGTACTTC
CATSRDYGEGETQYF
>many|TRBJ1-3|-|TRBV6-1|17
TGTGCCAGCAGTGAATCGAGGGGCCCTTTCTCTGGAAACACCATATATTTT
CASSESRGPFSGNTIYF
>many|TRBJ2-3|-|TRBV7-2|16
TGTGCCAGTACTTCCCGGGGGGCCTCTAGCACAGATACGCAGTATTTT
CASTSRGASSTDTQYF
>many|TRBJ2-1|-|TRBV11-2|12
TGTGCCAGCAGCTTAAACGAGAATGAGCAGTTCTTC
CASSLNENEQFF
>-|TRBJ1-5|-|TRBV20-1|17
TGCAGTGCTAGAAGGATGGACAGAGGTTATAGCAATCAGCCCCAGCATTTT
CSARRMDRGYSNQPQHF
>-|TRBJ1-1|-|TRBV20-1|13
TGCAGTGCGCGGGGGCGTAGGGACACTGAAGCTTTCTTT
CSARGRRDTEAFF
>many|TRBJ2-7|-|TRBV7-9|13
TGTGCCAGCAGCTTGGCGGACATCTACGAGCAGTACTTC
CASSLADIYEQYF
>-|TRBJ2-3|TRBD1|TRBV19|17
TGTGCCAGTAGTGCCGCACCTGGACAGGGTAGCACAGATACGCAGTATTTT
CASSAAPGQGSTDTQYF
>-|TRBJ1-3|-|TRBV12-3/TRBV12-4|16
TGTGCCAGCAGTTCCGAACTTGTGAGGGCTGGAAACACCATATATTTT
CASSSELVRAGNTIYF